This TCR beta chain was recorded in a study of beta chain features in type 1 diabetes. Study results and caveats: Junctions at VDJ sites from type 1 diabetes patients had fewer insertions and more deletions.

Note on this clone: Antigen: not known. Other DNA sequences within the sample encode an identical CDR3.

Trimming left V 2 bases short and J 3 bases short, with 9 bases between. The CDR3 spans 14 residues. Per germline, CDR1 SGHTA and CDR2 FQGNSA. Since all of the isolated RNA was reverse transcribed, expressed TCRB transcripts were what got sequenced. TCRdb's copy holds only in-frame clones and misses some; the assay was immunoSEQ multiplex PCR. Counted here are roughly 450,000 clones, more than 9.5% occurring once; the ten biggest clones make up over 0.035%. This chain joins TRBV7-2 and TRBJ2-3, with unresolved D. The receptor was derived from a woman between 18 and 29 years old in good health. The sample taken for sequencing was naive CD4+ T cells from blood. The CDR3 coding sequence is TGTGCCAGCAGCTTACGCAGAACTACAGATACGCAGTATTTT. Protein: CASSLRRTTDTQYF.